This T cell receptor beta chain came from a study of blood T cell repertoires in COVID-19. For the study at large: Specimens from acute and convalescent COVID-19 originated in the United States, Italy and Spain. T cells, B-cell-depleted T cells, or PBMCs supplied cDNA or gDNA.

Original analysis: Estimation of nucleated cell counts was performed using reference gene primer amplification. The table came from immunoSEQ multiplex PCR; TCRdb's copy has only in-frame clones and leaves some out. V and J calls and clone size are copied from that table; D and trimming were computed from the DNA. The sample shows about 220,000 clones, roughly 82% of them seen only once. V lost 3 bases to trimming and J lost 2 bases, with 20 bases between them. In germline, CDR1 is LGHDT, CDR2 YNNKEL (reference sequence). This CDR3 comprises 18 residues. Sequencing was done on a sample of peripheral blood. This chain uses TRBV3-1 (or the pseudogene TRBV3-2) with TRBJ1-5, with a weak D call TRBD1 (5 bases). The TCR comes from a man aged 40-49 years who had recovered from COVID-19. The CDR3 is CASSQDDGRGRGNQPQHF. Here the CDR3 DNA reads TGTGCCAGCAGCCAGGATGACGGAAGGGGAAGAGGCAATCAGCCCCAGCATTTT.